Below, 24 T cell receptor beta chains from the same sample are listed, as sequenced in a study of T cells in Graves' hyperthyroidism and ophthalmopathy. The source material, RNA transcripts, was used to amplify TCR beta CDR3 regions. Researchers ran a first-round RT-PCR on the TCR CDR3 using the HTBI primer set. One entry per CDR3 protein results from TCRdb running MiXCR on the multiplex PCR reads. The sample includes some 550,000 distinct CDR3 sequences, approximately 15% of them seen just once. Sequenced: blood. These receptors originate from a woman in her forties with Graves' ophthalmopathy.

In its sample, this clonotype was seen many times. The chain has TRBV20-1 and TRBJ2-7, with D unclear. Germline-derived CDR1 and CDR2 are DFQATT and SNEGSKA (reference sequence). The CDR3 consists of 13 residues. V was shortened by 2 bases and J by 2 bases, with 10 bases between the two germline ends. CDR3 amino acids: CSARRTPAYEQYF. CDR3 in DNA: TGCAGTGCTAGACGTACTCCTGCCTACGAGCAGTACTTC.

This clonotype occurred many times. This chain connects TRBV2 to TRBJ2-3, with D perhaps TRBD2 (6 bases). This CDR3 has 13 residues. Per germline, CDR1 SNHLY and CDR2 FYNNEI. The V gene lost 7 bases and the J gene lost 4 bases, with 12 bases spanning the gap. CDR3 nucleotide sequence: TGTGCCAGCAACGTTAGGGAGGCAGATACGCAGTATTTT. Its translation is CASNVREADTQYF.

V and J are TRBV19 and TRBJ1-5, with 10 bases that match TRBD1. Unmatched junction bases numbered 14, after V lost 3 bases and J lost 0 bases. Germline assignment: CDR1 LNHDA and CDR2 SQIVND (reference sequence). The CDR3 sequence is 20 residues long. The chain's CDR3 is CASSMMLGQGRGYSNQPQHF. The CDR3 bases are TGTGCCAGTAGTATGATGTTGGGACAGGGGAGAGGGTATAGCAATCAGCCCCAGCATTTT.

V gene TRBV30 combines with J gene TRBJ1-2, with TRBD1 identical over 7 bases. The CDR3 consists of 14 residues. J was trimmed by 0 bases and V by 2 bases; bases with no gene match: 3. Germline values: CDR1 GTSNPN, CDR2 SVGIG (reference sequence). This chain's CDR3 is CAWSIRGPNYGYTF. As DNA, the CDR3 is TGTGCCTGGAGTATTAGGGGGCCTAACTATGGCTACACCTTC.

In this sample, this clonotype turned up many times. The chain employs TRBV12-3 or TRBV12-4 and TRBJ1-1; D is possibly TRBD1 (6 bases). The ends were cut back, 7 bases at V and 8 bases at J, with 17 bases in the middle. The CDR3 is made up of 13 amino acids. The CDR3 DNA is TGTGCCAGCATCCCGGATAGTCAGGGGGAAGCTTTCTTT. It encodes CASIPDSQGEAFF.

This clonotype was recorded at least ten times. V is TRBV6-1 and J is TRBJ1-1; 7 nucleotides align to TRBD1. Per germline, CDR1 MNHNS and CDR2 SASEGT. The CDR3 consists of 14 residues. V shed 5 bases, J shed 1 base, and the junction held 4 bases outside the gene matches. Here the CDR3 DNA reads TGTGCCAGCAGTCACAGGGGTGCGAACACTGAAGCTTTCTTT. Protein sequence: CASSHRGANTEAFF.

V gene TRBV4-2 combines with J gene TRBJ1-1; D may be TRBD1 (5 bases). Germline CDR1 is LGHNA and CDR2 is YNFKEQ. V dropped 0 bases and J dropped 0 bases, with 11 bases sitting between them. The CDR3 extends over 16 amino acids. The CDR3 sequence: CASSQELGGVNTEAFF. For the CDR3, the DNA is TGTGCCAGCAGCCAAGAATTGGGGGGGGTGAACACTGAAGCTTTCTTT.

This clonotype was observed at least ten times. This chain links TRBV5-1 with TRBJ2-3; 10 bases agree with TRBD2. Germline loops: CDR1 SGHRS, CDR2 YFSETQ. V lost 3 bases to trimming and J lost 2 bases; unmatched junction nucleotides: 12. CDR3 size: 18 residues. The CDR3: CASSSPSTSGDLTDTQYF. CDR3 nucleotide sequence: TGCGCCAGCAGCTCCCCATCTACTAGCGGGGACCTCACAGATACGCAGTATTTT.

In its sample, this clonotype was seen a few times. The chain carries TRBV13 and TRBJ1-1; no clear D gene. The germline gives CDR1 PRHDT, CDR2 FYEKMQ (reference sequence). CDR3 size: 11 residues. Trimming took 9 bases from V and 6 from J, leaving 11 bases between them. The CDR3 sequence: CARTRRPEAFF. In DNA form, the CDR3 reads TGTGCCAGAACCCGGAGGCCTGAAGCTTTCTTT.

This clonotype came up many times. This CDR3 is CAWSLDSGANVLTF. The DNA of the CDR3 is TGTGCCTGGAGCCTAGACTCTGGGGCCAACGTCCTGACTTTC. The genes are TRBV30 and TRBJ2-6; D gene uncertain. The germline gives CDR1 GTSNPN, CDR2 SVGIG (reference sequence). This CDR3 contains 14 residues. Trimming took 3 bases from V and 0 from J, leaving 6 bases between them.

This clonotype was detected a few times. An end of the junction does not agree with germline; a read error may underlie this. The chain employs TRBV20-1 and TRBJ2-7; D possibly corresponds to TRBD1 (6 bases). The CDR3 runs 12 residues. Germline V gene lookup returns CDR1 DFQATT and CDR2 SNEGSKA (reference sequence). Here the CDR3 DNA reads TGCAGTGCTGGAGACAGGTTCTACGAGCAGTACTTC. Translated, it gives CSAGDRFYEQYF.

This clonotype has at least ten counts. The chain joins TRBV18 to TRBJ2-3, with D possibly matching TRBD1 (6 bases). CDR3 length: 14 amino acids. The germline CDR1 and CDR2 sequences are KGHSH and LQKENI. V gave up 5 bases and J gave up 3 bases, with 12 bases separating them. CDR3 region: CASSEQGQTDTQYF. The CDR3 nucleotides read TGTGCCAGCTCAGAACAAGGACAGACAGATACGCAGTATTTT. The whole variable domain, filled in from reference TRBV18 and TRBJ2-3, reads NAGVMQNPRHLVRRRGQEARLRCSPMKGHSHVYWYRQLPEEGLKFMVYLQKENIIDESGMPKERFSAEFPKEGPSILRIQQVVRGDSAAYFCASSEQGQTDTQYFGPGTRLTVL.

This clonotype was observed a few times. The gene calls are TRBV20-1 and TRBJ2-3; D ambiguous. Deletions cut 0 bases from V and 5 bases from J, with 15 bases between. Germline V gives CDR1 DFQATT, CDR2 SNEGSKA (reference sequence). The CDR3 covers 15 residues. The CDR3 here is CSARDLLTGGDTQYF. In nucleotides, the CDR3 is TGCAGTGCTAGAGATCTCCTAACTGGCGGAGATACGCAGTATTTT.

This clonotype was picked up many times. The V and J genes are TRBV12-3 or TRBV12-4 and TRBJ2-5; 10 positions match TRBD2. The ends lost 3 bases at V and 5 bases at J; junction bases unmatched: 0. The CDR3 runs 13 residues. The CDR3 nucleotides are TGTGCCAGCAGTTTTAGCGGGAGGGAGACCCAGTACTTC. Translating it yields CASSFSGRETQYF.

This chain connects TRBV5-5 to TRBJ2-1; D may be TRBD2 (5 bases). V was cut by 0 bases and J by 3 bases, with 10 bases left in between. Looked up from germline, CDR1 is SGHKS and CDR2 is YYEKEE (reference sequence). There are 15 residues in the CDR3. This CDR3 reads CASSLVGEGYNEQFF. The CDR3 DNA sequence: TGTGCCAGCAGCTTGGTGGGTGAGGGCTACAATGAGCAGTTCTTC.

The chain is built from TRBV6-1 and TRBJ2-2; D unresolved. Trimming removed 2 bases from V and 7 bases from J, with 11 bases in between. The germline gives CDR1 MNHNS, CDR2 SASEGT. This CDR3 contains 14 residues. CDR3 amino acids: CASSEQVSSGELFF. In DNA form, the CDR3 reads TGTGCCAGCAGTGAACAGGTTTCGAGCGGGGAGCTGTTTTTT.

This clonotype was recorded many times. As DNA, the CDR3 is TGTGCCAGCAGCCCGACAGTGGCGAACACCGGGGAGCTGTTTTTT. Amino acids: CASSPTVANTGELFF. This chain uses TRBV7-3 with TRBJ2-2; a weak D match, TRBD1 (5 bases). V lost 5 bases to trimming and J lost 0 bases, with 10 bases between them. This CDR3 is built from 15 residues. Germline assignment: CDR1 SGHTA and CDR2 FQGTGA.

The sample holds many counts of this clonotype. This chain joins TRBV6-1 and TRBJ1-3; D is undetermined. CDR3 length equals 16 residues. From germline, CDR1 is MNHNS and CDR2 SASEGT. V was cut by 0 bases and J by 0 bases, with 9 bases left in between. CDR3 in amino acids: CASSEAPGISGNTIYF. The CDR3 DNA reads as TGTGCCAGCAGTGAAGCGCCCGGGATCTCTGGAAACACCATATATTTT.

This chain uses TRBV18 with TRBJ2-5; D not resolved. In germline, CDR1 is KGHSH, CDR2 LQKENI. With 3 bases removed from V and 4 bases from J, the gap between germline ends came to 12 bases. This CDR3 is 14 amino acids long. In DNA form, the CDR3 reads TGTGCCAGCTCACCCCTTCTGGGCCGAGAGACCCAGTACTTC. Protein sequence: CASSPLLGRETQYF.

This clonotype has at least ten counts. The chain has TRBV12-3 or TRBV12-4 and TRBJ1-2; 10 nucleotides line up with TRBD1. Germline trimming cut 5 bases from V and 4 bases from J; bases unmatched to any gene: 4. This CDR3 contains 14 residues. The CDR3 DNA follows: TGTGCCAGCAGTAGGGACAGGGGTGGCTATGGCTACACCTTC. Translated: CASSRDRGGYGYTF.

The chain employs TRBV10-1 and TRBJ2-1, with 10 bases that match TRBD2. The CDR3 sequence is 15 residues long. Per the germline V gene, CDR1 is WNHNN and CDR2 is SYGVQD (reference sequence). Trimming took 3 bases from V and 11 from J; bases not matched to a gene: 10. The CDR3 DNA sequence: TGCGCCAGCAGTGAAGCGGGGGGGACCGAAAATAAGCAGTTCTTC. This translates into CASSEAGGTENKQFF.

The chain uses TRBV5-1 and TRBJ2-1; 9 bases are shared with TRBD1. V dropped 3 bases and J dropped 3; count of bases not matched to a gene: 4. Germline loops: CDR1 SGHRS, CDR2 YFSETQ. The CDR3 is made up of 15 amino acids. The CDR3 DNA is TGCGCCAGCAGCTACGGGGACAGGGACTACAATGAGCAGTTCTTC. Translated, it gives CASSYGDRDYNEQFF.

This clonotype was counted ten times or more. The J gene is TRBJ2-5, the V gene TRBV7-9; the D gene is possibly TRBD1 (6 bases). CDR3 length: 13 residues. Germline-derived CDR1 and CDR2 are SEHNR and FQNEAQ (reference sequence). Trimming stripped 5 bases from V and 5 bases from J, with 12 bases between. The CDR3 loop reads CASSKQGGETQYF. The CDR3 nucleotides are TGTGCCAGCAGCAAACAGGGCGGGGAGACCCAGTACTTC.

At least ten counts were recorded for this clonotype. The V call is TRBV18, the J call TRBJ1-1; TRBD1 might be the D (6 bases). Deletions cut 6 bases from V and 5 bases from J, with 16 bases between. The length of the CDR3 is 14 residues. Germline V gives CDR1 KGHSH, CDR2 LQKENI. CDR3 in amino acids: CASSLRGGRTEAFF. The CDR3 DNA is TGTGCCAGCTCCCTCAGGGGCGGTCGGACTGAAGCTTTCTTT.